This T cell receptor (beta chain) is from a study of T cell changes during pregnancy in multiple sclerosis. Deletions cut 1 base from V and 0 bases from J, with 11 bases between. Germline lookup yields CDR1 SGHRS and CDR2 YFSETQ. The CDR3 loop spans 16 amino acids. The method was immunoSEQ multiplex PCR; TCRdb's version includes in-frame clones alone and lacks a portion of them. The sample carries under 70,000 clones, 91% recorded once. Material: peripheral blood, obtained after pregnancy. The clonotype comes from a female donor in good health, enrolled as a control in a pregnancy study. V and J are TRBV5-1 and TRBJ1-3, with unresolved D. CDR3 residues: CASSLTPGISGNTIYF. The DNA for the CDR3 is TGCGCCAGCAGCTTGACTCCGGGTATCTCTGGAAACACCATATATTTT.